The T cell receptor beta chain described here comes from a study of blood T cell repertoires in COVID-19. Sequencing was performed with immunoSEQ multiplex PCR; in TCRdb, only in-frame clones are kept and a portion is missing. The sample has some 340,000 clones, around four fifths seen once. V dropped 2 bases and J dropped 5; count of bases not matched to a gene: 5. The CDR3 is 14 amino acids. Per germline, CDR1 LGHNA and CDR2 YNFKEQ. The chain uses TRBV4-2 and TRBJ2-5; 7 bases align to TRBD1. Sample: peripheral blood. The sequence was obtained from a man aged 25-45 years with active or convalescent COVID-19. CDR3 region: CASSQIDRVETQYF. The CDR3 bases are TGTGCCAGCAGCCAAATCGACAGGGTGGAGACCCAGTACTTC.